The present TCR beta chain was sequenced within a study of blood T cell repertoires in COVID-19. This CDR3 contains 15 residues. CDR1 and CDR2 (germline): MNHEY, SMNVEV (reference sequence). Trimming took 4 bases from V and 3 from J; bases not matched to a gene: 2. The assay was immunoSEQ multiplex PCR, and TCRdb's table has in-frame clones only and misses some. This sample has approximately 180,000 clones, with about 87% found just once. The chain recombines TRBV27 with TRBJ2-1, with 11 bases identical to TRBD1. Sequenced: peripheral blood. The sequence came from a woman between 65 and 79 years old with COVID-19, enrolled during active disease. The DNA for the CDR3 is TGTGCCAGCAGTTGGGGACAGGGGGGCTACAATGAGCAGTTCTTC. Translated: CASSWGQGGYNEQFF.